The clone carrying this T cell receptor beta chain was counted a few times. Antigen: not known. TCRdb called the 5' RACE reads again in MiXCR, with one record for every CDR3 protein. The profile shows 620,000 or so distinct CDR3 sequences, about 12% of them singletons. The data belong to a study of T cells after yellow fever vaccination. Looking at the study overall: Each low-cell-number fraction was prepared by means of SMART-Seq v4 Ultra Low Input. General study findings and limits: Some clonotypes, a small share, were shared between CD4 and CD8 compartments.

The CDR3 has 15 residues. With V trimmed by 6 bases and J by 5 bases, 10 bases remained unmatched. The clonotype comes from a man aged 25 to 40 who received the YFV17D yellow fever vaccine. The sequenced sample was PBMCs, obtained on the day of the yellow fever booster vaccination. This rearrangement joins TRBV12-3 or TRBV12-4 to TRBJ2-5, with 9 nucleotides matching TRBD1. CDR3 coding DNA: TGTGCCAGCAGCCCCAGAGACAGGGGGTGGGAGACCCAGTACTTC. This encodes CASSPRDRGWETQYF.